This TCR beta chain was observed in a study of T cell responses to AZD1222 COVID-19 vaccine. Study observations and caveats: Possibly, clonal diversity was underestimated; donors were largely white British and included more females.

TCRdb keeps only in-frame clones here, not all; method: immunoSEQ multiplex PCR. Of around 120,000 clones in the sample, 80% to 90% were seen once. Whether given at about 4 or about 12 weeks, second doses were pooled. The CDR3 contains 13 residues. Germline loops: CDR1 SGDLS, CDR2 YYNGEE. Trimming removed 4 bases at V and 4 bases at J, with 11 bases between. Concerning this clone: The antigen is undetermined.

J is TRBJ1-2 and V is TRBV9; D is unresolved. Sequencing used peripheral blood, obtained 28 days after the second AZD1222 dose. This receptor was obtained from an adult who received the AZD1222 COVID-19 vaccine. CDR3 DNA: TGTGCCAGCAGCCCACTCGACACCTATGGCTACACCTTC. This encodes CASSPLDTYGYTF.